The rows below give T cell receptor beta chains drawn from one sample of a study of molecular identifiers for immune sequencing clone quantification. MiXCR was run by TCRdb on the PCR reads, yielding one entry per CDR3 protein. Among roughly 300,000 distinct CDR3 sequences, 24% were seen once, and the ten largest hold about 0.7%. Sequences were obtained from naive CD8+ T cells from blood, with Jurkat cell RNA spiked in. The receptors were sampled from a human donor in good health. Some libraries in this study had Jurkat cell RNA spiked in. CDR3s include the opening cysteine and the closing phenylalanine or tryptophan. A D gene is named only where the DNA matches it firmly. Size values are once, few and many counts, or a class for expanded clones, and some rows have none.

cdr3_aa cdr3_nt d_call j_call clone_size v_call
CASSQDSLSLPGETQYF TGTGCCAGCAGCCAAGATTCCTTGTCTCTGCCTGGCGAGACCCAGTACTTC . TRBJ2-5 many TRBV14
CASSLSAQSSYNEQFF TGTGCCAGCAGTTTATCGGCGCAGAGCTCCTACAATGAGCAGTTCTTC . TRBJ2-1 . TRBV27
CASSLLAADTQYF TGTGCCAGCAGCCTACTAGCGGCAGATACGCAGTATTTT TRBD2 TRBJ2-3 many TRBV14
CASSFSGQRQETQYF TGCGCCAGCAGCTTTTCGGGACAGAGACAAGAGACCCAGTACTTC TRBD1 TRBJ2-5 many TRBV5-1
CASSRQGRWEQYF TGTGCCAGCAGCCGACAGGGCCGCTGGGAGCAGTACTTC TRBD1 TRBJ2-7 many TRBV7-9
CSARDPLAENTGELFF TGCAGTGCTAGAGATCCCTTAGCGGAGAACACCGGGGAGCTGTTTTTT . TRBJ2-2 few TRBV20-1
CSALTGYAYEQYF TGCAGCGCCCTAACAGGGTACGCCTACGAGCAGTACTTC . TRBJ2-7 many TRBV29-1
CASSIDRGTDTQYF TGTGCCAGTAGTATAGACCGGGGAACAGATACGCAGTATTTT . TRBJ2-3 many TRBV19
CAISNGGWAYEQYF TGTGCCATCAGTAATGGGGGGTGGGCCTACGAGCAGTACTTC . TRBJ2-7 few TRBV10-3
CATSSVYNADTQYF TGTGCCACCAGCAGTGTTTATAACGCAGATACGCAGTATTTT . TRBJ2-3 many TRBV15
CAWSGDSENTEAFF TGTGCCTGGAGTGGGGACAGTGAGAACACTGAAGCTTTCTTT TRBD1 TRBJ1-1 few TRBV30
CASSTSVTNNEQFF TGTGCCAGCAGCACTAGCGTGACGAACAATGAGCAGTTCTTC TRBD2 TRBJ2-1 . TRBV7-9
CASSLIGGYTEAFF TGTGCCAGCAGCTTAATCGGCGGATACACTGAAGCTTTCTTT . TRBJ1-1 . TRBV7-9
CASSLDSTNYGYTF TGTGCCAGCAGCCTAGACAGTACTAACTATGGCTACACCTTC . TRBJ1-2 . TRBV11-2
CASSYSPGGSQETQYF TGTGCCAGCAGTTACTCGCCGGGGGGGAGTCAAGAGACCCAGTACTTC TRBD2 TRBJ2-5 . TRBV6-5
CAWSPLGTGQGYTF TGTGCCTGGAGTCCCCTCGGGACAGGGCAGGGCTACACCTTC TRBD1 TRBJ1-2 many TRBV30
CASSSGSRGEETQYF TGTGCCAGCAGCTCCGGGTCTAGGGGTGAGGAGACCCAGTACTTC . TRBJ2-5 few TRBV7-9
CASQSRGGTNEKLFF TGCGCCAGCCAGTCCAGAGGGGGAACTAATGAAAAACTGTTTTTT . TRBJ1-4 few TRBV5-1
CASSQDGPGGNTEAFF TGCGCCAGCAGCCAAGATGGGCCTGGGGGGAACACTGAAGCTTTCTTT . TRBJ1-1 . TRBV4-3
CSASAPAAKNIQYF TGCAGTGCTAGCGCCCCCGCCGCCAAAAACATTCAGTACTTC . TRBJ2-4 . TRBV20-1
CASSLAGEQPQHF TGTGCCAGCAGTCTGGCCGGTGAGCAGCCCCAGCATTTT . TRBJ1-5 many TRBV6-5
CASSEDRGLPGNEQFF TGTGCCAGCAGTGAAGACAGGGGGCTGCCCGGGAATGAGCAGTTCTTC TRBD1 TRBJ2-1 many TRBV6-1
CASSTGPPEAFF TGTGCCAGCAGCACAGGGCCCCCTGAAGCTTTCTTT . TRBJ1-1 many TRBV2
CASQGGDTYEQYF TGTGCCAGCCAGGGAGGGGATACCTACGAGCAGTACTTC TRBD2 TRBJ2-7 . TRBV28
CSVVAGDEKLFF TGCAGCGTTGTTGCGGGGGATGAAAAACTGTTTTTT . TRBJ1-4 many TRBV29-1
CSVEDPGAAKISGANVLTF TGCAGCGTTGAAGATCCTGGGGCAGCCAAGATCTCTGGGGCCAACGTCCTGACTTTC . TRBJ2-6 many TRBV29-1
CASSSLTGDPDTQYF TGTGCCAGCAGCTCGTTGACAGGGGATCCAGATACGCAGTATTTT TRBD1 TRBJ2-3 many TRBV13
CASSLTASSYNEQFF TGTGCCAGCAGCTTGACTGCCTCCTCCTACAATGAGCAGTTCTTC . TRBJ2-1 . TRBV5-6
CASSTPVTDFPDTQYF TGTGCCAGTAGTACACCCGTGACAGACTTCCCAGATACGCAGTATTTT . TRBJ2-3 once TRBV19
CASSLAQGAGNEKLFF TGTGCCAGCAGCTTGGCCCAGGGGGCAGGTAATGAAAAACTGTTTTTT TRBD1 TRBJ1-4 . TRBV5-4
CASSLGQNYEQCF TGTGCCAGCAGTTTGGGACAGAACTACGAGCAGTGCTTC TRBD1 TRBJ2-7 . TRBV27
CASSIVQGNQPQHF TGTGCCAGTAGTATCGTACAGGGCAATCAGCCCCAGCATTTT . TRBJ1-5 . TRBV19
CASGESAGRQPQHF TGTGCCAGCGGGGAGTCCGCTGGTCGACAGCCCCAGCATTTT . TRBJ1-5 few TRBV6-2/TRBV6-3
CAGSQGLNTEAFF TGCGCCGGCAGCCAAGGTCTGAACACTGAAGCTTTCTTT . TRBJ1-1 . TRBV4-1
CASSSGLQETQYF TGTGCCAGCAGCTCGGGACTGCAAGAGACCCAGTACTTC . TRBJ2-5 many TRBV7-9
CASTDDPDSYEQYF TGTGCCAGCACTGACGACCCGGATTCCTACGAGCAGTACTTC . TRBJ2-7 few TRBV6-5
CASTKRGQTLTDTQYF TGTGCCAGCACAAAGAGGGGACAGACTCTCACAGATACGCAGTATTTT TRBD1 TRBJ2-3 few TRBV6-2/TRBV6-3
CASRYGQATYEQYF TGTGCCAGCAGATACGGCCAAGCCACCTACGAGCAGTACTTC . TRBJ2-7 . TRBV6-2/TRBV6-3
CASSLEGQSSYEQYF TGTGCCAGCAGCCTAGAGGGACAGAGCTCCTACGAGCAGTACTTC TRBD1 TRBJ2-7 few TRBV9
CSAILLRSYEQYF TGCAGCGCAATACTATTGCGGTCCTACGAGCAGTACTTC . TRBJ2-7 . TRBV29-1
CASSPDQGSYGYTF TGTGCCAGCAGCCCTGACCAGGGGAGCTATGGCTACACCTTC . TRBJ1-2 few TRBV11-2
CASSISPDIPYEQYF TGTGCCAGTAGTATATCGCCAGACATCCCCTACGAGCAGTACTTC . TRBJ2-7 few TRBV19
CASSAGHPYEQYF TGTGCCAGTAGTGCGGGACACCCCTACGAGCAGTACTTC . TRBJ2-7 many TRBV19
CASTTGQGNYGYTF TGTGCCAGCACCACCGGACAGGGAAACTATGGCTACACCTTC TRBD1 TRBJ1-2 few TRBV2